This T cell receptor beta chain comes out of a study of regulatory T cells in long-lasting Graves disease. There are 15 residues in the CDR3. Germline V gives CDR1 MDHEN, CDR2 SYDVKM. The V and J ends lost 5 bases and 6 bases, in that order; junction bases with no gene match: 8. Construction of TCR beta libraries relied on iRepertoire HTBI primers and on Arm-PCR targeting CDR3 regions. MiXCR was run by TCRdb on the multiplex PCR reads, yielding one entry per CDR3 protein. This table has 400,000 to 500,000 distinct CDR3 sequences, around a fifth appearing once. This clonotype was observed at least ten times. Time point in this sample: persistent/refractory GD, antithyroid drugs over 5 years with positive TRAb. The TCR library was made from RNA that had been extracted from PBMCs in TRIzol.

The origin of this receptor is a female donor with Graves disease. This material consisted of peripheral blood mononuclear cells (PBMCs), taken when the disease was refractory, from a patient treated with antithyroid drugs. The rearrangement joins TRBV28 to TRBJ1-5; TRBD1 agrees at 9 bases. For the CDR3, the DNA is TGTGCCAGCAGTCTTACAGGGGGCATGGGTCAGCCCCAGCATTTT. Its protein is CASSLTGGMGQPQHF.